These 21 T cell receptor beta chains came from one sample sequenced in a study of human T cells and chemical hapten exposure. Documented time point: patch test 1, 2 weeks after DPC sensitization. Regarding treatment: therapeutic diphenylcyclopropenone sensitization with weekly scalp DPC. Blood, whole and unfractionated, served as the source for total RNA extraction. TCRdb ran MiXCR on the RACE reads and lists one entry per CDR3 protein. The sample has around 34,000 distinct CDR3 sequences, around 6.4% seen once. The sequencing here drew on whole blood, taken in connection with sensitization to the hapten diphenylcyclopropenone (DPC). These receptors originate from a woman aged 25 to 39 with alopecia areata. Some clones in this sample may be carry-over from other donors' samples.

The chain combines TRBV12-3 or TRBV12-4 with TRBJ1-2; a possible D gene is TRBD1 (5 bases). The CDR3 spans 12 residues. V was clipped by 4 bases and J by 10 bases, with 13 bases between them. The CDR3 is CASSSGNSDYTF. The CDR3 nucleotides are TGTGCCAGCAGTTCAGGGAATTCGGACTACACCTTC.

In its sample, this clonotype was seen a few times. The chain recombines TRBV28 with TRBJ2-5, with D unclear. V was trimmed by 5 bases and J by 3 bases, leaving 16 bases between them. This CDR3 spans 15 amino acids. Germline CDR1 is MDHEN and CDR2 is SYDVKM. Here the CDR3 reads CASSPHRDGEETQYF. CDR3 coding DNA: TGTGCCAGCAGTCCCCACCGTGATGGAGAAGAGACCCAGTACTTC.

This clonotype has a count of ten or more. V gene TRBV18 combines with J gene TRBJ2-3; no clear D gene. Germline assignment: CDR1 KGHSH and CDR2 LQKENI. Trimming took off 5 bases at V and 4 bases at J, with 10 bases between the two ends. The CDR3 consists of 13 residues. The chain's CDR3 is CASSSGAADTQYF. The DNA of the CDR3 is TGTGCCAGCTCATCGGGTGCCGCAGATACGCAGTATTTT.

In the case of this clonotype: A much larger clone differs from this one at a single base, so this may be a read error. The rearrangement joins TRBV5-1 to TRBJ1-1, with a tentative D call TRBD1 (5 bases). V was pared by 2 bases and J by 5 bases, with 13 bases between. The CDR3 is 14 residues long. The germline gives CDR1 SGHRS, CDR2 YFSETQ. CDR3 DNA: TGCGCCAGCAGCTTCCGCGTTGGGGGGACTGAAGCTTTCTTT. It codes for CASSFRVGGTEAFF.

This clonotype has a handful of counts. The chain has TRBV30 and TRBJ1-2; D gene ambiguous. The CDR3 contains 13 residues. Germline-derived CDR1 and CDR2 are GTSNPN and SVGIG (reference sequence). Trimming cost V 2 bases and J 3 bases, with 10 bases left between them. CDR3: CAWSPENYYGYTF. The CDR3 DNA is TGTGCCTGGAGTCCAGAAAACTACTATGGCTACACCTTC.

This clonotype has at least ten counts. The chain carries TRBV6-7 and TRBJ2-1; weak D call: TRBD2 (5 bases). TRBV6-7 falls under the ORF class, with uncertain function. Trimming shortened V by 7 bases and J by 2 bases, and 18 bases separated the two germline ends. The CDR3 sequence is 16 residues long. In DNA, the CDR3 is TGTGCCAGCACTTTACTAGGTGTTAACCCCTACAATGAGCAGTTCTTC. Protein: CASTLLGVNPYNEQFF.

This clonotype was counted at least ten times. The gene calls are TRBV11-1 and TRBJ2-7, with 8 bases that match TRBD1. The germline gives CDR1 SGHAT, CDR2 FQDESV (reference sequence). The junction had 3 bases not matched to a gene; V was cut back by 4 bases and J by 1 base. CDR3 length: 14 residues. The CDR3 DNA sequence: TGTGCCAGCAGCTCCGGGACAGGTTCCTACGAGCAGTACTTC. It yields the protein CASSSGTGSYEQYF.

This clonotype showed up just a few times. The chain employs TRBV10-3 and TRBJ2-1; 8 positions agree with TRBD2. The CDR3 contains 15 residues. J gave up 0 bases and V 2 bases, and 0 bases lay outside the gene matches. In germline, CDR1 is ENHRY, CDR2 SYGVKD. CDR3 protein: CAISERGGSYNEQFF. The CDR3 nucleotides read TGTGCCATCAGTGAGCGGGGGGGCTCCTACAATGAGCAGTTCTTC.

A few counts support this clonotype. The chain uses TRBV3-1 and TRBJ1-1; perhaps TRBD1 as D (6 bases). The germline V gene encodes CDR1 LGHDT and CDR2 YNNKEL (reference sequence). The CDR3 is made up of 15 amino acids. The germline V and J ends were trimmed by 2 bases and 10 bases, with 20 bases remaining between them. The CDR3 DNA sequence: TGTGCCAGCAGCCAATCCCTCACGAGGGGGTTGGGAGCTTTCTTT. Translating it yields CASSQSLTRGLGAFF.

In its sample, this clonotype was seen many times. The genes are TRBV29-1 and TRBJ2-3, with no clear D. Germline loops: CDR1 SQVTM, CDR2 ANQGSEA. The CDR3 is 13 amino acids. V was pared by 0 bases and J by 2 bases, with 6 bases between. CDR3 DNA: TGCAGCGTTGAAGACAGAGACACAGATACGCAGTATTTT. Translated: CSVEDRDTDTQYF.

The sample holds many counts of this clonotype. This chain links TRBV10-3 with TRBJ1-1, with unresolved D. CDR3 length: 11 residues. With 6 bases removed from V and 7 bases from J, the gap between germline ends came to 9 bases. From germline, CDR1 is ENHRY and CDR2 SYGVKD. CDR3 in DNA: TGTGCCATCAGAGACGTAAATGAAGCTTTCTTT. Translating gives CAIRDVNEAFF.

In this sample, this clonotype turned up many times. The chain joins TRBV12-3 or TRBV12-4 to TRBJ2-2; 9 bases align to TRBD2. This CDR3 spans 16 amino acids. V shed 5 bases, J shed 4 bases, and the junction held 8 bases outside the gene matches. CDR3 nucleotide sequence: TGTGCCAGCAGTGAAGGACTAGCGAAAACCACCGGGGAGCTGTTTTTT. It encodes CASSEGLAKTTGELFF.

This clonotype was seen ten or more times. This rearrangement joins TRBV7-2 to TRBJ2-2, with TRBD2 identical over 13 bases. The CDR3 spans 17 residues. The ends lost 5 bases at V and 7 bases at J; junction bases unmatched: 10. CDR1 and CDR2 from the germline V gene are SGHTA and FQGNSA. The CDR3 DNA reads TGTGCCAGCAGCCTTACTAGCGGGGGGGCCTTAGGCGGGGAGCTGTTTTTT. This gives the protein CASSLTSGGALGGELFF.

This chain uses TRBV3-1 with TRBJ1-5; D perhaps matches TRBD1 (5 bases). V lost 1 base and J 12 bases, leaving 13 bases between the germline ends. This CDR3 spans 13 amino acids. Germline CDR1 is LGHDT and CDR2 is YNNKEL (reference sequence). This CDR3 reads CASSQGGLGVQHF. The CDR3 DNA reads as TGTGCCAGCAGCCAAGGAGGACTGGGGGTCCAGCATTTT.

This clonotype turned up a few times. The CDR3 DNA reads TGTGCCAGCAGCCGCGACAGGGTATCGACTAATGAAAAACTGTTTTTT. Translation: CASSRDRVSTNEKLFF. This rearrangement joins TRBV6-6 to TRBJ1-4, with 7 positions matching TRBD1. J gave up 2 bases and V 6 bases, and 9 bases lay outside the gene matches. Germline V gene lookup returns CDR1 MNHNY and CDR2 SVGAGI (reference sequence). CDR3 length: 16 amino acids.

This clonotype showed up just a few times. The CDR3 bases are TGTGCCAGCACCAGGACCGTGCGGATAGATACGCAGTATTTT. Residues: CASTRTVRIDTQYF. This chain joins TRBV28 and TRBJ2-3; unclear D gene. The germline V and J ends were trimmed by 7 bases and 5 bases, with 16 bases remaining between them. CDR1 is MDHEN and CDR2 is SYDVKM in the germline V gene. This CDR3 region has 14 residues.

The chain recombines TRBV27 with TRBJ2-1; D call uncertain. The CDR3 loop spans 11 amino acids. Trimming took 9 bases from V and 10 from J, leaving 13 bases between them. Germline lookup yields CDR1 MNHEY and CDR2 SMNVEV (reference sequence). CDR3: CASRHVAEQFF. CDR3 bases: TGTGCCAGTCGGCACGTTGCCGAGCAGTTCTTC.

This clonotype has more than one count but fewer than ten. Written as DNA, the CDR3 is TGCAGTGCTAGGGACAGGAACAATTCACCCCTCCACTTT. Its translation: CSARDRNNSPLHF. The chain has TRBV20-1 and TRBJ1-6; the match to TRBD1 covers 7 bases. CDR3 length equals 13 residues. Losses at the gene ends were 3 bases for V and 7 bases for J; bases not matched to a gene: 3. In germline, CDR1 is DFQATT, CDR2 SNEGSKA (reference sequence).

The rearrangement uses TRBV7-6 and TRBJ2-5; D not certain. Trimming cost V 2 bases and J 4 bases, with 8 bases left between them. Per germline, CDR1 SGHVS and CDR2 FNYEAQ. The CDR3 sequence is 13 residues long. DNA of the CDR3: TGTGCCAGCAGCTTAATGGGTTTAGAGACCCAGTACTTC. Its protein is CASSLMGLETQYF.

This clonotype was seen many times. V usage is TRBV6-5 and J usage is TRBJ2-7; TRBD1 matches 8 bases. Trimming cost V 6 bases and J 2 bases; bases outside gene matches: 6. Germline V gene sequence: CDR1 MNHEY, CDR2 SVGAGI. CDR3 length equals 14 residues. CDR3 region: CASSLGQGPYEQYF. The DNA of the CDR3 is TGTGCCAGCAGCCTCGGACAGGGTCCCTACGAGCAGTACTTC.

The J gene is TRBJ2-3, the V gene TRBV2, with D unclear. This CDR3 region has 16 residues. Germline V lookup: CDR1 SNHLY, CDR2 FYNNEI. V lost 7 bases, J lost 2 bases, and 19 bases lay in between. DNA for the CDR3: TGTGCCAGCAAATCCCGGAAGTCGACCCCCACAGATACGCAGTATTTT. Protein product: CASKSRKSTPTDTQYF.